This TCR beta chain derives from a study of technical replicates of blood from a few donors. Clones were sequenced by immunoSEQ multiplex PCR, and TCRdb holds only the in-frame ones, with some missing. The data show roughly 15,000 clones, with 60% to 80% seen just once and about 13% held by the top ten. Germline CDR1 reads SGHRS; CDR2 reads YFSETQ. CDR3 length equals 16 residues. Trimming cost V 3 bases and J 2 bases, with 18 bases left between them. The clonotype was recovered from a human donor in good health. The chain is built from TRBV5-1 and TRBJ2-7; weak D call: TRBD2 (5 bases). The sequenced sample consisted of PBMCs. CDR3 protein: CASSSTAASGAYEQYF. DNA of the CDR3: TGCGCCAGCAGCTCTACGGCGGCCAGCGGAGCCTACGAGCAGTACTTC.